These 32 T cell receptor beta chains were all obtained from the same sample, sequenced in a study of OX40 agonist ivuxolimab in advanced cancers. Libraries were prepared by immunoSEQ multiplex PCR; TCRdb keeps only in-frame clonotypes and omits some of them. The table shows over 85,000 clones, with about 85% occurring only once. The sequencing here drew on CD4+ or CD8+ T cells sorted from blood, taken in a trial of the OX40 agonist ivuxolimab. The receptors were gathered from an adult with an advanced solid tumor such as melanoma, head and neck, liver or kidney cancer.

J is TRBJ2-2 and V is TRBV15; D possibly uses TRBD1 or TRBD2 (5 bases each). The CDR3 is made up of 15 amino acids. CDR1 and CDR2 from the germline V gene are LNHNV and YYDKDF (reference sequence). The V end was cut by 1 base, the J end by 4 bases, with 10 bases between. The CDR3 reads CATSRVRDATGELFF. The DNA of the CDR3 is TGTGCCACCAGCAGAGTGAGGGACGCCACCGGGGAGCTGTTTTTT.

This sequence joins TRBV27 and TRBJ2-4; D call uncertain. The V and J ends lost 0 bases and 0 bases respectively, with 9 bases between them. The CDR3 runs 16 residues. The germline gives CDR1 MNHEY, CDR2 SMNVEV (reference sequence). Here the CDR3 reads CASSLSSPPAKNIQYF. In DNA, the CDR3 is TGTGCCAGCAGTTTATCTTCTCCTCCAGCCAAAAACATTCAGTACTTC.

V usage is TRBV18 and J usage is TRBJ1-4; 7 positions agree with TRBD1. J was trimmed by 5 bases and V by 6 bases; bases with no gene match: 9. In germline, CDR1 is KGHSH, CDR2 LQKENI. The CDR3 has 15 residues. The CDR3 loop is CASSPSPGQNEKLFF. DNA of the CDR3: TGTGCCAGCTCTCCTTCGCCGGGACAGAATGAAAAACTGTTTTTT.

In its sample, this clone was seen once. V usage is TRBV4-3 and J usage is TRBJ1-1; unclear D gene. V was cut by 1 base and J by 11 bases, with 14 bases left in between. The germline V gene has CDR1 LGHNA and CDR2 YSLEER. The CDR3 consists of 13 residues. The CDR3 DNA reads as TGCGCCAGCAGCCAAGCTCGGGCAGGTGAGGCTTTCTTT. It specifies CASSQARAGEAFF.

In DNA form, the CDR3 reads TGTGCCAGCAGTTTAGCCCCGGCGGGGGCCGGTAATGAAAAACTGTTTTTT. It specifies CASSLAPAGAGNEKLFF. V usage is TRBV28 and J usage is TRBJ1-4; D possibly corresponds to TRBD1 (6 bases). The CDR3 spans 17 residues. Germline CDR1 MDHEN, CDR2 SYDVKM. With 2 bases removed from V and 4 bases from J, the gap between germline ends came to 17 bases. The full variable domain, in which reference TRBV28 and TRBJ1-4 provide the parts outside the CDR3, is DVKVTQSSRYLVKRTGEKVFLECVQDMDHENMFWYRQDPGLGLRLIYFSYDVKMKEKGDIPEGYSVSREKKERFSLILESASTNQTSMYLCASSLAPAGAGNEKLFFGSGTQLSVL.

The chain employs TRBV7-2 and TRBJ2-7; 9 positions match TRBD2. The CDR3 covers 14 residues. Germline V lookup: CDR1 SGHTA, CDR2 FQGNSA. After removal of 4 bases from V and 2 bases from J, the junction contained 3 bases not matched to a gene. This CDR3 is CASSYSGGTYEQYF. The CDR3 DNA reads as TGTGCCAGCAGCTATAGCGGGGGTACCTACGAGCAGTACTTC.

The genes are TRBV7-2 and TRBJ1-6, with D maybe TRBD1 (6 bases). The CDR3 length is 16 residues. In germline, CDR1 is SGHTA, CDR2 FQGNSA. V gave up 5 bases and J gave up 0 bases, with 11 bases separating them. The DNA for the CDR3 is TGTGCCAGCAGCGGGGGCAGGAGCTCCTATAATTCACCCCTCCACTTT. Translating gives CASSGGRSSYNSPLHF.

The rearrangement uses TRBV18 and TRBJ1-2; 8 nucleotides agree with TRBD1. The CDR3 covers 15 residues. The J segment lost 4 bases and the V segment lost 3 bases, leaving 7 bases of the junction unmatched. Germline CDR1 reads KGHSH; CDR2 reads LQKENI. For the CDR3, the DNA is TGTGCCAGCTCACCGGAAGGACAGGGTCTCTATGGCTACACCTTC. Encoded protein: CASSPEGQGLYGYTF.

This chain uses TRBV28 with TRBJ1-4; D possibly corresponds to TRBD1 (6 bases). Between the trimmed V and J ends, which lost 10 bases and 5 bases, there was a span of 17 bases. The CDR3 is 14 residues long. Germline values: CDR1 MDHEN, CDR2 SYDVKM. In DNA form, the CDR3 reads TGTGCCACTCGGTGGGGGGGCGACAATGAAAAACTGTTTTTT. It specifies CATRWGGDNEKLFF.

The gene calls are TRBV18 and TRBJ1-2, with 7 bases identical to TRBD1. In germline, CDR1 is KGHSH, CDR2 LQKENI. This CDR3 has 16 amino acids. After removal of 2 bases from V and 0 bases from J, the junction contained 6 bases not matched to a gene. In DNA form, the CDR3 reads TGTGCCAGCTCACCATCCGGACAGGCTTCTAACTATGGCTACACCTTC. Its translation is CASSPSGQASNYGYTF.

The chain is built from TRBV28 and TRBJ1-2; TRBD1 matches 11 bases. The CDR3 loop spans 15 amino acids. The V gene's germline CDR1 is MDHEN and CDR2 SYDVKM. J gave up 1 base and V 5 bases, and 3 bases lay outside the gene matches. The DNA of the CDR3 is TGTGCCAGCAGTGGGGGACAGGGGGGTAACTATGGCTACACCTTC. Encoded protein: CASSGGQGGNYGYTF.

The chain joins TRBV2 to TRBJ1-1; possibly TRBD1 for D (5 bases). Trimming left V 3 bases short and J 0 bases short, with 14 bases between. In germline, CDR1 is SNHLY, CDR2 FYNNEI. This CDR3 comprises 16 residues. The CDR3 is CASSDVVGRMNTEAFF. Here the CDR3 DNA reads TGTGCCAGCAGTGATGTGGTGGGGCGGATGAACACTGAAGCTTTCTTT.

The table lists this clone with a few counts. J is TRBJ2-3 and V is TRBV28, with TRBD2 matching over 16 bases. CDR1 is MDHEN, CDR2 SYDVKM, per germline. The CDR3 runs to 19 residues. Germline trimming cut 3 bases from V and 10 bases from J; bases unmatched to any gene: 16. The CDR3 sequence: CASSFNLGTSGGAIIAQYF. CDR3 nucleotide sequence: TGTGCCAGCAGTTTCAACCTCGGGACTAGCGGGGGGGCCATAATAGCGCAGTATTTT. The whole variable domain, remainder taken from reference TRBV28 and TRBJ2-3, is DVKVTQSSRYLVKRTGEKVFLECVQDMDHENMFWYRQDPGLGLRLIYFSYDVKMKEKGDIPEGYSVSREKKERFSLILESASTNQTSMYLCASSFNLGTSGGAIIAQYFGPGTRLTVL.

V gene TRBV7-6 combines with J gene TRBJ2-1; TRBD1 agrees at 10 bases. Losses at the gene ends were 5 bases for V and 9 bases for J; bases not matched to a gene: 10. The length of the CDR3 is 15 residues. Germline CDR1 reads SGHVS; CDR2 reads FNYEAQ. CDR3 nucleotides: TGTGCCAGCAGCACCCGGACAGGGGGGTCGGGTGAGCAGTTCTTC. Translation: CASSTRTGGSGEQFF.

CDR3 residues: CASSSQGYEQYF. The CDR3, as DNA: TGTGCCAGCAGCTCTCAGGGCTACGAGCAGTACTTC. The chain has TRBV11-1 and TRBJ2-7, with a weak D call TRBD1 (5 bases). The germline CDR1 and CDR2 sequences are SGHAT and FQDESV (reference sequence). V was pared by 4 bases and J by 3 bases, with 7 bases between. The CDR3 totals 12 residues.

The rearrangement joins TRBV15 to TRBJ2-5; D possibly corresponds to TRBD1 (5 bases). The V gene's germline CDR1 is LNHNV and CDR2 YYDKDF (reference sequence). This CDR3 is 16 amino acids long. V was clipped by 5 bases and J by 2 bases, with 18 bases between them. In DNA form, the CDR3 reads TGTGCCACCAGCGACCTCCAGGCAGGGAATCAAGAGACCCAGTACTTC. It specifies CATSDLQAGNQETQYF.

This chain joins TRBV7-2 and TRBJ1-1, with 7 bases lining up with TRBD1. The CDR3 contains 15 residues. With V trimmed by 1 base and J by 4 bases, 6 bases remained unmatched. Germline V gene lookup returns CDR1 SGHTA and CDR2 FQGNSA. The CDR3 reads CASSLEADRSTEAFF. Written as DNA, the CDR3 is TGTGCCAGCAGCTTAGAGGCGGACAGGAGCACTGAAGCTTTCTTT.

This clone appeared once. The genes are TRBV6-5 and TRBJ2-2; D may be TRBD1 (5 bases). The CDR3 contains 16 residues. V dropped 4 bases and J dropped 3 bases, with 15 bases sitting between them. The germline gives CDR1 MNHEY, CDR2 SVGAGI. This CDR3 is CASSSYWVGDTGELFF. The CDR3 nucleotides read TGTGCCAGCAGTTCCTATTGGGTAGGGGACACCGGGGAGCTGTTTTTT.

The CDR3 nucleotides read TGTGCCATCAGTGAGTCTGGGACTGAAGCTTTCTTT. It specifies CAISESGTEAFF. J is TRBJ1-1 and V is TRBV10-3; D uncertain. Trimming took 0 bases from V and 5 from J, leaving 4 bases between them. Germline CDR1 and CDR2: ENHRY and SYGVKD. The CDR3 consists of 12 residues.

V and J are TRBV19 and TRBJ1-5; TRBD1 matches 8 bases. With 3 bases clipped from V and 5 bases from J, the junction kept 0 bases outside the gene matches. Germline CDR1 and CDR2: LNHDA and SQIVND (reference sequence). The CDR3 runs to 13 residues. Here the CDR3 reads CASSMDRDQPQHF. The CDR3 DNA sequence: TGTGCCAGTAGTATGGACAGGGATCAGCCCCAGCATTTT. Full variable domain (rest looked up from reference TRBV19 and TRBJ1-5): DGGITQSPKYLFRKEGQNVTLSCEQNLNHDAMYWYRQDPGQGLRLIYYSQIVNDFQKGDIAEGYSVSREKKESFPLTVTSAQKNPTAFYLCASSMDRDQPQHFGDGTRLSIL.

The chain couples TRBV27 to TRBJ2-2; possibly TRBD1 or TRBD2 for D (6 bases each). V lost 2 bases, J lost 6 bases, and 13 bases lay in between. In germline, CDR1 is MNHEY, CDR2 SMNVEV (reference sequence). This CDR3 contains 15 residues. The CDR3 sequence is CASSLKGGHPGELFF. CDR3 DNA: TGTGCCAGCAGTTTAAAGGGGGGCCATCCCGGGGAGCTGTTTTTT.

The chain has TRBV7-9 and TRBJ1-1; D possibly corresponds to TRBD1 (6 bases). This CDR3 is 14 amino acids long. V lost 2 bases, J lost 10 bases, and 17 bases lay in between. Germline CDR1 SEHNR, CDR2 FQNEAQ (reference sequence). Here the CDR3 reads CASSLTTGFRGAFF. The DNA of the CDR3 is TGTGCCAGCAGCTTAACCACAGGGTTTAGGGGAGCTTTCTTT.

There are a few counts of this clone. The CDR3 region has the DNA TGTGCCATCGCGGACACGGCGGAGACCCAGTACTTC. Translation gives CAIADTAETQYF. The V call is TRBV10-3, the J call TRBJ2-5, with D tentatively TRBD1 (5 bases). The germline CDR1 and CDR2 sequences are ENHRY and SYGVKD. This CDR3 comprises 12 residues. The ends were cut back, 8 bases at V and 5 bases at J, with 12 bases in the middle.

The rearrangement uses TRBV25-1 and TRBJ1-2, with D uncertain. V was trimmed by 3 bases and J by 2 bases, leaving 10 bases between them. The CDR3 consists of 14 residues. From germline, CDR1 is MGHDK and CDR2 SYGVNS. CDR3 loop: CASSDPPGNYGYTF. Here the CDR3 DNA reads TGTGCCAGCAGTGATCCCCCCGGAAACTATGGCTACACCTTC.

The rearrangement links TRBV19 to TRBJ1-3, with a tentative D call TRBD1 (6 bases). This CDR3 contains 16 residues. Germline V gene lookup returns CDR1 LNHDA and CDR2 SQIVND (reference sequence). The V gene lost 3 bases and the J gene lost 0 bases, with 12 bases spanning the gap. CDR3 DNA: TGTGCCAGTAGTATTCCAGGGGTTCACTCTGGAAACACCATATATTTT. Translated, it gives CASSIPGVHSGNTIYF.

The chain carries TRBV5-1 and TRBJ2-3, with 9 nucleotides matching TRBD1. V was pared by 2 bases and J by 6 bases, with 7 bases of the junction left unmatched. This CDR3 contains 15 residues. CDR1 and CDR2 (germline): SGHRS, YFSETQ. The CDR3 sequence: CASSFTGTGSDTQYF. CDR3 DNA: TGCGCCAGCAGCTTCACCGGGACAGGGTCGGATACGCAGTATTTT.

V is TRBV7-2 and J is TRBJ2-2, with D maybe TRBD1 (7 bases). CDR3 length: 14 residues. Germline-derived CDR1 and CDR2 are SGHTA and FQGNSA. V was cut by 6 bases and J by 7 bases, with 15 bases left in between. CDR3 DNA sequence: TGTGCCAGCAGACCCCAGGGGGGTGGCGGGGAGCTGTTTTTT. This translates into CASRPQGGGGELFF.

This clone was seen only once. CDR3 bases: TGTGCCAGCAGCCAAGAGGGATGGGCCTGGAACTATGGCTACACCTTC. It is translated as CASSQEGWAWNYGYTF. The rearrangement links TRBV14 to TRBJ1-2; D not certain. Trimming shortened V by 0 bases and J by 2 bases, and 13 bases separated the two germline ends. Germline V CDR1 and CDR2: SGHDN, FVKESK. CDR3 size: 16 residues.

The V and J genes are TRBV11-2 and TRBJ2-1; TRBD2 aligns across 8 bases. V gave up 5 bases and J gave up 6 bases; unmatched junction bases: 9. Germline V CDR1 and CDR2: SGHAT, FQNNGV. The CDR3 covers 15 residues. The CDR3 DNA reads as TGTGCCAGCAGCCGCCTCCGGGGGGGCAGCAATGAGCAGTTCTTC. Protein product: CASSRLRGGSNEQFF.

CDR3 DNA sequence: TGTGCCAGCAGTGCATTGGGGACACCCCTCCACTTT. Protein sequence: CASSALGTPLHF. The genes are TRBV28 and TRBJ1-6; no clear D. The CDR3 is 12 residues long. V was shortened by 5 bases and J by 11 bases, with 10 bases between the two germline ends. Per germline, CDR1 MDHEN and CDR2 SYDVKM.

The chain employs TRBV2 and TRBJ1-2; D ambiguous. Germline CDR1 is SNHLY and CDR2 is FYNNEI. The CDR3 totals 13 residues. V was shortened by 2 bases and J by 3 bases, with 7 bases between the two germline ends. The CDR3 reads CASSESTDYGYTF. In nucleotides, the CDR3 is TGTGCCAGCAGTGAATCAACGGACTATGGCTACACCTTC.

The chain uses TRBV28 and TRBJ1-4; D unclear. The CDR3 runs to 14 residues. The germline CDR1 and CDR2 sequences are MDHEN and SYDVKM. V lost 6 bases and J 2 bases, leaving 10 bases between the germline ends. The CDR3 here is CASSPRATNEKLFF. The CDR3 DNA reads TGTGCCAGCAGCCCCAGAGCGACTAATGAAAAACTGTTTTTT.